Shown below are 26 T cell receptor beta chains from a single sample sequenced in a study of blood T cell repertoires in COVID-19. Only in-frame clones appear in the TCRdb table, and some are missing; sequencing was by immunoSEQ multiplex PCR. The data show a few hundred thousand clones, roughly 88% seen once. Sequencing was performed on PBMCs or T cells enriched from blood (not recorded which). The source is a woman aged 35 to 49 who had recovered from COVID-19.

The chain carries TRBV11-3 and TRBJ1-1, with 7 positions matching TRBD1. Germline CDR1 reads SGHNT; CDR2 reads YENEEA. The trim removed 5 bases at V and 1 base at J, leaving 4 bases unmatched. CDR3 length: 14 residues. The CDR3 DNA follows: TGTGCCAGCAGCCCGTGGACAGGGAACACTGAAGCTTTCTTT. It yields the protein CASSPWTGNTEAFF.

The CDR3 loop is CASTPLLGARGGDTQYF. The CDR3 DNA reads as TGCGCCAGCACCCCCCTTCTTGGGGCGAGAGGGGGCGATACGCAGTATTTT. This rearrangement joins TRBV5-1 to TRBJ2-3, with 7 bases aligning to TRBD1. The germline V gene has CDR1 SGHRS and CDR2 YFSETQ. Trimming took 6 bases from V and 6 from J; bases not matched to a gene: 19. This CDR3 is built from 17 residues.

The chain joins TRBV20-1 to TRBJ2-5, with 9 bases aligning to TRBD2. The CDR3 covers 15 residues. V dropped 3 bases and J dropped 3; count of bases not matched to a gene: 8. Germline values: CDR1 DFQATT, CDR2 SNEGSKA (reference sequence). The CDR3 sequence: CSASNSGSAKETQYF. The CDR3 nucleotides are TGCAGTGCTAGTAATAGCGGGAGCGCGAAAGAGACCCAGTACTTC.

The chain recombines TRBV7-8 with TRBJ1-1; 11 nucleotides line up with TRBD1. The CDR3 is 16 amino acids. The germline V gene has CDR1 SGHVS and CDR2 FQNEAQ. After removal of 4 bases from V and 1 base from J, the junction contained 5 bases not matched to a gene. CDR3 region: CASSSPGTGGNTEAFF. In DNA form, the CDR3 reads TGTGCCAGCAGCTCGCCCGGGACAGGGGGGAACACTGAAGCTTTCTTT.

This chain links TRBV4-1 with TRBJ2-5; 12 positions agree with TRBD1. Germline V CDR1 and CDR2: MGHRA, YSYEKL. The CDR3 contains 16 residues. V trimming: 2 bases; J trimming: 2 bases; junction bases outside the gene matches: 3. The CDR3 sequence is CASSQPGQGAQETQYF. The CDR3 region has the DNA TGCGCCAGCAGCCAACCGGGACAGGGGGCTCAAGAGACCCAGTACTTC.

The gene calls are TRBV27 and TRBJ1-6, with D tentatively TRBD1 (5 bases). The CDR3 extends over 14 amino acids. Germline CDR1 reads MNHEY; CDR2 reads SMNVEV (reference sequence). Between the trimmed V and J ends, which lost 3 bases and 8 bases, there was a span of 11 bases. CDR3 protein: CASSFRGLDSPLHF. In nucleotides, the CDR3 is TGTGCCAGCAGTTTCCGGGGGTTGGATTCACCCCTCCACTTT.

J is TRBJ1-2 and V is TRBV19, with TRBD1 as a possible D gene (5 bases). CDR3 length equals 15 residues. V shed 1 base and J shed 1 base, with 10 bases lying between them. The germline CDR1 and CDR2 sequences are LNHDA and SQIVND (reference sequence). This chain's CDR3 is CASSIGGADNYGYTF. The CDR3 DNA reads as TGTGCCAGTAGTATAGGTGGGGCAGATAACTATGGCTACACCTTC.

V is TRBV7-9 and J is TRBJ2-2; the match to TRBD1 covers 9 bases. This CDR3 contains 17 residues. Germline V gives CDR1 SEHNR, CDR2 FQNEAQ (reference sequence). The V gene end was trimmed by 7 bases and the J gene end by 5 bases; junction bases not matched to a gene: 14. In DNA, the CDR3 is TGTGCCAGCAATCAAGGATGGGGACAGGGAGTAACCGGGGAGCTGTTTTTT. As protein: CASNQGWGQGVTGELFF.

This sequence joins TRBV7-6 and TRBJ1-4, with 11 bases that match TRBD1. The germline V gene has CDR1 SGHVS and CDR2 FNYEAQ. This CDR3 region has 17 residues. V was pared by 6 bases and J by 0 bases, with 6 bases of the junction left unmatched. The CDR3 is CASRPGTGGSTNEKLFF. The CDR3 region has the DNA TGTGCCAGCAGACCCGGGACAGGGGGATCAACTAATGAAAAACTGTTTTTT.

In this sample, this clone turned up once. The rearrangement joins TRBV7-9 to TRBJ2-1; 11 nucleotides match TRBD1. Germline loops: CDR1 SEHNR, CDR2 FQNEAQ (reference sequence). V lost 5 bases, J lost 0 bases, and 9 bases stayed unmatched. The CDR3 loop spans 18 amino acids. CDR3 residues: CASSPDRGPVSSYNEQFF. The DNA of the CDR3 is TGTGCCAGCAGCCCGGACAGGGGGCCTGTGAGCTCCTACAATGAGCAGTTCTTC.

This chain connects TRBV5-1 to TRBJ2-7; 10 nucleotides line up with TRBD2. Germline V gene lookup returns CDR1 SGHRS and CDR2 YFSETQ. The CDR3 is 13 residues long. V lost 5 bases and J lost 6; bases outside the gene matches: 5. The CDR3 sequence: CASREREGREQYF. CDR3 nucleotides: TGCGCCAGCAGGGAGCGGGAGGGTCGCGAGCAGTACTTC.

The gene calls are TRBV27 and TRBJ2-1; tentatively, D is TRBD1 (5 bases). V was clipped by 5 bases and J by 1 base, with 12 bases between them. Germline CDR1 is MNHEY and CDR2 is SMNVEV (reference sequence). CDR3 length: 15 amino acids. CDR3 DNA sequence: TGTGCCAGCAGTGAGCGACAGAGTTCCTACAATGAGCAGTTCTTC. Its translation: CASSERQSSYNEQFF.

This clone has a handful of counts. The CDR3 nucleotides are TGTGCCAGCAGCTTAGGTGGCTCCTCCCATGAGCAGTTCTTC. Translated: CASSLGGSSHEQFF. The chain combines TRBV11-3 with TRBJ2-1; D gene unclear. V was shortened by 1 base and J by 8 bases, with 12 bases between the two germline ends. There are 14 residues in the CDR3. CDR1 is SGHNT, CDR2 YENEEA, per germline.

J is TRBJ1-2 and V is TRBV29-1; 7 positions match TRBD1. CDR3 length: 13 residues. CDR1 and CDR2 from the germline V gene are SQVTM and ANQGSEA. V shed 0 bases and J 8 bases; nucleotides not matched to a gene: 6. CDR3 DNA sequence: TGCAGCGTTGAAGAGAACAGGGGTGGGGGCTACACCTTC. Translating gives CSVEENRGGGYTF.

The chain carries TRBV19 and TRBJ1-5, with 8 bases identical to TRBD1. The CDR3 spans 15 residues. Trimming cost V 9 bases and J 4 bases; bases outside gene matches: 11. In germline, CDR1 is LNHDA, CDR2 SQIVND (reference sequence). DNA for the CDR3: TGTGCCAGCCTACCGCAGGGGGCGAAGAATCAGCCCCAGCATTTT. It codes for CASLPQGAKNQPQHF. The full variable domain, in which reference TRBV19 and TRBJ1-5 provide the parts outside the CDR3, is DGGITQSPKYLFRKEGQNVTLSCEQNLNHDAMYWYRQDPGQGLRLIYYSQIVNDFQKGDIAEGYSVSREKKESFPLTVTSAQKNPTAFYLCASLPQGAKNQPQHFGDGTRLSIL.

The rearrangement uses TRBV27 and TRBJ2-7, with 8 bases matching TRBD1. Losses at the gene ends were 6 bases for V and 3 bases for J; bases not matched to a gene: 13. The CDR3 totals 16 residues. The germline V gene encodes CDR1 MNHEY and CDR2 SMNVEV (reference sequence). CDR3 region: CASRFVGTGEDYEQYF. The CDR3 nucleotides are TGTGCCAGCAGGTTCGTAGGGACAGGAGAAGACTACGAGCAGTACTTC.

DNA for the CDR3: TGCAGTGCTAGTTTGCCGTGGGGGACAGGGGCTGGAAACACCATATATTTT. Protein sequence: CSASLPWGTGAGNTIYF. V usage is TRBV20-1 and J usage is TRBJ1-3; 10 nucleotides align to TRBD1. Germline CDR1 and CDR2: DFQATT and SNEGSKA (reference sequence). This CDR3 has 17 amino acids. The trim removed 3 bases at V and 2 bases at J, leaving 10 bases unmatched.

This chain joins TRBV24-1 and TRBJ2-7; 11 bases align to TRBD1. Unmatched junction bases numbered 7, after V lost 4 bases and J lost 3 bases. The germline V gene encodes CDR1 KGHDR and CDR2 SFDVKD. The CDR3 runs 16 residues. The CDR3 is CATSDAGTGGDYEQYF. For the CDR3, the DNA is TGTGCCACCAGTGACGCTGGGACAGGGGGTGACTACGAGCAGTACTTC.

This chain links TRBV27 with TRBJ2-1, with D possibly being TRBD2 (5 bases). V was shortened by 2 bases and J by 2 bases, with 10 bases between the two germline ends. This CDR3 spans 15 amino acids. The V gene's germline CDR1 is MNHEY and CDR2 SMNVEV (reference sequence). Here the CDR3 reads CASSLEDSAYNEQFF. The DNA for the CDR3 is TGTGCCAGCAGTTTAGAGGACTCAGCCTACAATGAGCAGTTCTTC.

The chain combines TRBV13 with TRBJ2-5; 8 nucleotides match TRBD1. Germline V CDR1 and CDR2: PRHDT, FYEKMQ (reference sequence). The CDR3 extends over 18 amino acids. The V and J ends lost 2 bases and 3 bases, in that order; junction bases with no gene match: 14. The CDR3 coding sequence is TGTGCCAGCAGCTTAACAATTAGGCCGGACAGGGCTAAAGAGACCCAGTACTTC. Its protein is CASSLTIRPDRAKETQYF.

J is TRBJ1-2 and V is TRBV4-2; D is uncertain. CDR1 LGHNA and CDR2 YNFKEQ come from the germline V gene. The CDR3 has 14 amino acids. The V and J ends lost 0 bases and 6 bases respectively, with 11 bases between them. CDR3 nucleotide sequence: TGTGCCAGCAGCCAAGAGGGAGGGTCCCATGGCTACACCTTC. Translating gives CASSQEGGSHGYTF.

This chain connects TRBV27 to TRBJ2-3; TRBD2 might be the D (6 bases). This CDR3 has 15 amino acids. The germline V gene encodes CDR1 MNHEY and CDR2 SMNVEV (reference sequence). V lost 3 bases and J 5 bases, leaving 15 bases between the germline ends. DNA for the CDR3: TGTGCCAGCAGTTTTCTCCGGGAGTTCCTAGATACGCAGTATTTT. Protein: CASSFLREFLDTQYF.

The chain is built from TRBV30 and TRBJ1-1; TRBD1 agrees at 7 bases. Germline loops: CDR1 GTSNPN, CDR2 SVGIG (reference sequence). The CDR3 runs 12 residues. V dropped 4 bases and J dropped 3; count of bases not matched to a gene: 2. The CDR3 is CAWNTGDTEAFF. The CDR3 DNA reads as TGTGCCTGGAACACAGGGGACACTGAAGCTTTCTTT.

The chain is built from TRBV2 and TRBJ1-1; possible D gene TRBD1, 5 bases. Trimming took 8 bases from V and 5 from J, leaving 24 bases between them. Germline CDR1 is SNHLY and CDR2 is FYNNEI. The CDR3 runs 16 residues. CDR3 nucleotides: TGTGCCAGCGGGGCTGGAGGGCGCAGGGCGGGAACTGAAGCTTTCTTT. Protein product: CASGAGGRRAGTEAFF.

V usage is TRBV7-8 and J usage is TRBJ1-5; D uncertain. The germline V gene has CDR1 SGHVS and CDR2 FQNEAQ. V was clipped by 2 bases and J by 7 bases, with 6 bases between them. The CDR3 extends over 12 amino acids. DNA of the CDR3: TGTGCCAGCAGCTTATCCTCCCAGCCCCAGCATTTT. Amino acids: CASSLSSQPQHF. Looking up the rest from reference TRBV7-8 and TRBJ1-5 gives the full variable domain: GAGVSQSPRYKVAKRGQDVALRCDPISGHVSLFWYQQALGQGPEFLTYFQNEAQLDKSGLPSDRFFAERPEGSVSTLKIQRTQQEDSAVYLCASSLSSQPQHFGDGTRLSIL.

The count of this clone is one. The CDR3, as DNA: TGTGCCAGTAGCCGTTTCGGGGAAGGTGGAGAGACCCAGTACTTC. Protein product: CASSRFGEGGETQYF. This sequence joins TRBV19 and TRBJ2-5, with a weak D call TRBD2 (5 bases). V was shortened by 6 bases and J by 4 bases, with 18 bases between the two germline ends. The CDR3 extends over 15 amino acids. Germline CDR1 reads LNHDA; CDR2 reads SQIVND (reference sequence).